Presented here are 9 T cell receptor beta chains from one specimen sequenced in a study of blood T cells in healthy people across ages. Through a sample-barcoded 5' primer and a J-beta primer mix, a second PCR was run for 7 to 11 cycles. TCRdb called the 5' RACE reads again in MiXCR, with one record for every CDR3 protein. The data contain under 1,100,000 distinct CDR3 sequences, 20% to 25% of them seen just once; the ten biggest clones take up 0.75%. The same data also went into a second study, on T cells of mothers and their children.

Sample: blood. The receptors were sampled from a girl aged 2 to 10 in good health.

V gene TRBV10-1 combines with J gene TRBJ2-7; D may be TRBD1 (5 bases). Between the trimmed V and J ends, which lost 0 bases and 0 bases, there was a span of 12 bases. The CDR3 spans 16 residues. Per germline, CDR1 WNHNN and CDR2 SYGVQD (reference sequence). This chain's CDR3 is CASSESLGALSYEQYF. CDR3 in DNA: TGCGCCAGCAGTGAGTCGTTAGGGGCCCTCTCCTACGAGCAGTACTTC.

The rearrangement joins TRBV4-3 to TRBJ1-2; D call uncertain. V lost 0 bases to trimming and J lost 2 bases, with 10 bases between them. There are 15 residues in the CDR3. In germline, CDR1 is LGHNA, CDR2 YSLEER. CDR3 DNA: TGCGCCAGCAGCCAAGAGTATTGGGGAAACTATGGCTACACCTTC. It codes for CASSQEYWGNYGYTF.

This chain joins TRBV4-1 and TRBJ2-5; maybe TRBD2 (5 bases). The assigned J gene may be wrong: the sequence end matches TRBJ2-7 better. CDR3 length equals 13 residues. Germline V gene lookup returns CDR1 MGHRA and CDR2 YSYEKL. The CDR3 nucleotides are TGCGCCAGCAGCCAGGGAGACTGGTACGAGCAGTACTTC. It encodes CASSQGDWYEQYF.

The chain combines TRBV27 with TRBJ1-4, with 8 bases matching TRBD1. Germline CDR1 and CDR2: MNHEY and SMNVEV (reference sequence). The junction had 5 bases not matched to a gene; V was cut back by 5 bases and J by 6 bases. The CDR3 is 14 residues long. CDR3 sequence reads: CASSRTGNYEKLFF. The CDR3 nucleotides are TGTGCCAGCAGTCGGACAGGGAATTATGAAAAACTGTTTTTT.

This clonotype came up many times. The CDR3 spells CASSVGLLAKNIQYF. The CDR3 bases are TGTGCCAGCAGCGTCGGACTGCTAGCCAAAAACATTCAGTACTTC. The chain joins TRBV7-9 to TRBJ2-4, with D perhaps matching TRBD2 (5 bases). The V gene lost 5 bases and the J gene lost 0 bases, with 11 bases spanning the gap. The germline V gene encodes CDR1 SEHNR and CDR2 FQNEAQ (reference sequence). The CDR3 runs 15 residues.

This chain connects TRBV29-1 to TRBJ2-5; D remains unclear. The V gene lost 2 bases and the J gene lost 5 bases, with 3 bases spanning the gap. Germline assignment: CDR1 SQVTM and CDR2 ANQGSEA. This CDR3 is 10 amino acids long. This chain's CDR3 is CSVEKETQYF. As DNA, the CDR3 is TGCAGCGTTGAAAAGGAGACCCAGTACTTC.

This clonotype was counted only a few times. This rearrangement joins TRBV19 to TRBJ1-4; D ambiguous. Germline CDR1 LNHDA, CDR2 SQIVND (reference sequence). The ends were cut back, 6 bases at V and 8 bases at J, with 10 bases in the middle. CDR3 length equals 12 residues. This CDR3 reads CASRQVGEKLFF. For the CDR3, the DNA is TGTGCCAGTAGGCAGGTTGGAGAAAAACTGTTTTTT. The complete variable domain, with remaining parts taken from reference TRBV19 and TRBJ1-4, reads DGGITQSPKYLFRKEGQNVTLSCEQNLNHDAMYWYRQDPGQGLRLIYYSQIVNDFQKGDIAEGYSVSREKKESFPLTVTSAQKNPTAFYLCASRQVGEKLFFGSGTQLSVL.

The rearrangement links TRBV19 to TRBJ2-3; tentative D call: TRBD2 (5 bases). The CDR3 consists of 14 residues. The germline CDR1 and CDR2 sequences are LNHDA and SQIVND (reference sequence). Between the trimmed V and J ends, which lost 5 bases and 4 bases, there was a span of 13 bases. This CDR3 reads CASSSVRVPDTQYF. DNA of the CDR3: TGTGCCAGTAGTTCGGTGAGGGTCCCAGATACGCAGTATTTT.

This clonotype was observed a few times. At one end the junction does not follow the germline gene, possibly because of a read error. The chain uses TRBV10-3 and TRBJ1-5; D ambiguous. From germline, CDR1 is ENHRY and CDR2 SYGVKD. The CDR3 has 14 residues. CDR3 coding DNA: TGTGCCTTCAGTGAGTCTAGGGCTTCACAGCCCCAGCATTTT. Translation: CAFSESRASQPQHF.